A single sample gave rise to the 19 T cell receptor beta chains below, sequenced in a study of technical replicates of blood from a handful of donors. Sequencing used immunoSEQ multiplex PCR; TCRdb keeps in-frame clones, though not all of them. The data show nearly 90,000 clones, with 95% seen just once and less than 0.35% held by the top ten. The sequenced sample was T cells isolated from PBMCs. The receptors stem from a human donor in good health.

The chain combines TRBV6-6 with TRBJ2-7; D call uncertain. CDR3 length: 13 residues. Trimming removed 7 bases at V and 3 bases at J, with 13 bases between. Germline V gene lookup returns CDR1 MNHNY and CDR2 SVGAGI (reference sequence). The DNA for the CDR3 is TGTGCCAGCAAACGTGAACATTTCTACGAGCAGTACTTC. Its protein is CASKREHFYEQYF.

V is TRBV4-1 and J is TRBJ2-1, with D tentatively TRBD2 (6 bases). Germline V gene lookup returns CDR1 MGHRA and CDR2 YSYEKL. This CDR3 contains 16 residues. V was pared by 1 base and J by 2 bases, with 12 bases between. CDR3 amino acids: CASSQGIGGTYNEQFF. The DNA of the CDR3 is TGCGCCAGCAGCCAAGGGATAGGAGGGACCTACAATGAGCAGTTCTTC.

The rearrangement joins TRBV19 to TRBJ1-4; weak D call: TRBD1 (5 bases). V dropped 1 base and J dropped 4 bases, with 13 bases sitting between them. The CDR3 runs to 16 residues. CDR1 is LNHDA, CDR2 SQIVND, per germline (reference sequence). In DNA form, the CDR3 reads TGTGCCAGTAGTATAGTAGGGATGGGGCTTAATGAAAAACTGTTTTTT. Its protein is CASSIVGMGLNEKLFF.

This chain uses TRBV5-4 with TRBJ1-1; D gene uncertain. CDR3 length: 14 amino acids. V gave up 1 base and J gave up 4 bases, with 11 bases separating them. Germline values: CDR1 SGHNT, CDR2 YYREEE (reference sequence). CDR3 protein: CASSLIGFGTEAFF. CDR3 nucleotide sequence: TGTGCCAGCAGCTTGATCGGGTTTGGCACTGAAGCTTTCTTT.

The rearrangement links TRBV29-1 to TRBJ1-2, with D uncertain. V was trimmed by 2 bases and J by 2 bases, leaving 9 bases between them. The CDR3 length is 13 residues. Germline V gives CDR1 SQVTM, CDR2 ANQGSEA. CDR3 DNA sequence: TGCAGCGTTGAACCTGGCAGGAACTATGGCTACACCTTC. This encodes CSVEPGRNYGYTF. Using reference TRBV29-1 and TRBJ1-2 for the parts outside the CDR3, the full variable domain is SAVISQKPSRDICQRGTSLTIQCQVDSQVTMMFWYRQQPGQSLTLIATANQGSEATYESGFVIDKFPISRPNLTFSTLTVSNMSPEDSSIYLCSVEPGRNYGYTFGSGTRLTVV.

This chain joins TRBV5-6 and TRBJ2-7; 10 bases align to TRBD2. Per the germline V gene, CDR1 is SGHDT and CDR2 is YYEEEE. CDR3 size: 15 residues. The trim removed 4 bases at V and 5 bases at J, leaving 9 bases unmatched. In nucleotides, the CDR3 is TGTGCCAGCAGCATTACGTTAGCGGGAGGCCACGAGCAGTACTTC. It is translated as CASSITLAGGHEQYF.

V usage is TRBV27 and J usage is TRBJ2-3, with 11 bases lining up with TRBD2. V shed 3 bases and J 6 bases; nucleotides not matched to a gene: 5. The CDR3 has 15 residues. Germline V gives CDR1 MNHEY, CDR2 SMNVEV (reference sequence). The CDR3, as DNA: TGTGCCAGCAGTTTCGTAGCGGGAGGGCCGGATACGCAGTATTTT. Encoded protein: CASSFVAGGPDTQYF.

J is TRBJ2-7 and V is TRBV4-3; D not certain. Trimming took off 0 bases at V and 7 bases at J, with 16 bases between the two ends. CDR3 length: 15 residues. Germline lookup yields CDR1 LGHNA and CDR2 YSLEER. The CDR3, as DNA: TGCGCCAGCAGCCAAGACAGGCATAGAGTCTGGGAGCAGTACTTC. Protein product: CASSQDRHRVWEQYF.

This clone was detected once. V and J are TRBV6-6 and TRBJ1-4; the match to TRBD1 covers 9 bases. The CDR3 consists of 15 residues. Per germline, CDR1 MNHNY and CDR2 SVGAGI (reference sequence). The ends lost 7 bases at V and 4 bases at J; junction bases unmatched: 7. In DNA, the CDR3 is TGTGCCAGCAAGACCATGGGACAGGGTAATGAAAAACTGTTTTTT. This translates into CASKTMGQGNEKLFF.

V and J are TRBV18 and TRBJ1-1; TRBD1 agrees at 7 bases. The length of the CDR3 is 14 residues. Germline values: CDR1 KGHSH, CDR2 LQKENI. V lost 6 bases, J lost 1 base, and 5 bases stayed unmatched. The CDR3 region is CASSPGQENTEAFF. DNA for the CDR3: TGTGCCAGCTCGCCTGGACAGGAGAACACTGAAGCTTTCTTT.

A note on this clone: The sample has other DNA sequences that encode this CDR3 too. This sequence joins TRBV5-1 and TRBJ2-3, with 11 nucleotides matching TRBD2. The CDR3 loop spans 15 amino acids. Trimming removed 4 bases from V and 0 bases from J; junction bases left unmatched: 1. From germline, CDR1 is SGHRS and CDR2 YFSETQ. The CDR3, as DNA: TGCGCCAGCAGCCTAGCGGGGGGAAGCACAGATACGCAGTATTTT. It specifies CASSLAGGSTDTQYF. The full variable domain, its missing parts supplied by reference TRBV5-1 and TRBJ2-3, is KAGVTQTPRYLIKTRGQQVTLSCSPISGHRSVSWYQQTPGQGLQFLFEYFSETQRNKGNFPGRFSGRQFSNSRSEMNVSTLELGDSALYLCASSLAGGSTDTQYFGPGTRLTVL.

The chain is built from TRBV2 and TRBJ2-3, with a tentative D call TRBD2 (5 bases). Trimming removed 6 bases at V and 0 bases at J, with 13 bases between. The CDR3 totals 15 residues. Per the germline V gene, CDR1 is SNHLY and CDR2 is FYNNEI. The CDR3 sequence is CASSWTEPSTDTQYF. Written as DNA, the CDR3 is TGTGCCAGCAGCTGGACTGAACCTAGCACAGATACGCAGTATTTT.

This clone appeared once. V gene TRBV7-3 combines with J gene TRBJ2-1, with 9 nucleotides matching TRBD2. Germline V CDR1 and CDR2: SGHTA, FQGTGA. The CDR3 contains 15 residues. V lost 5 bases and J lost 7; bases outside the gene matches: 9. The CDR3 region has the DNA TGTGCCAGCAGCCCATTAGCGGGAGCTAGAAATGAGCAGTTCTTC. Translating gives CASSPLAGARNEQFF.

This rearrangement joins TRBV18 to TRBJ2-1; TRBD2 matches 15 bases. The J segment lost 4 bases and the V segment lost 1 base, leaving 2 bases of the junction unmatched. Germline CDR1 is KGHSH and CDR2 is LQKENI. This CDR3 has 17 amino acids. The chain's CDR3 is CASSPLGTSGRYNEQFF. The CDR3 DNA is TGTGCCAGCTCACCACTTGGGACTAGCGGGAGGTACAATGAGCAGTTCTTC. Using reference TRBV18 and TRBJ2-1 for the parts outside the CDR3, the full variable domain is NAGVMQNPRHLVRRRGQEARLRCSPMKGHSHVYWYRQLPEEGLKFMVYLQKENIIDESGMPKERFSAEFPKEGPSILRIQQVVRGDSAAYFCASSPLGTSGRYNEQFFGPGTRLTVL.

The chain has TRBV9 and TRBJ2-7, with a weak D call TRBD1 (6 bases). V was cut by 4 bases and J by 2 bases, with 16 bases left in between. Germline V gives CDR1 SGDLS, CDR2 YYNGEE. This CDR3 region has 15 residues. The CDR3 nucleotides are TGTGCCAGCAGCCTAGGGGAAGGGGGTCCCTACGAGCAGTACTTC. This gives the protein CASSLGEGGPYEQYF. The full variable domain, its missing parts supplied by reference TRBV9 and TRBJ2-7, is DSGVTQTPKHLITATGQRVTLRCSPRSGDLSVYWYQQSLDQGLQFLIQYYNGEERAKGNILERFSAQQFPDLHSELNLSSLELGDSALYFCASSLGEGGPYEQYFGPGTRLTVT.

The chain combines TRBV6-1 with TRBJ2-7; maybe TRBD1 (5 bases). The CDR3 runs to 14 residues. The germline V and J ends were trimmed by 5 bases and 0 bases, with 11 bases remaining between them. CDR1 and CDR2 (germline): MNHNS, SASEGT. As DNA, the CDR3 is TGTGCCAGCAGTAAGACAGAAAACTCCTACGAGCAGTACTTC. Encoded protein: CASSKTENSYEQYF.

The CDR3 spells CASSIKIVSGGTSTDTQYF. DNA for the CDR3: TGTGCCAGTAGTATAAAGATTGTTAGCGGGGGAACAAGCACAGATACGCAGTATTTT. The chain has TRBV19 and TRBJ2-3; 9 bases are a match to TRBD2. CDR3 length equals 19 residues. V was clipped by 2 bases and J by 0 bases; unmatched bases: 12. From germline, CDR1 is LNHDA and CDR2 SQIVND (reference sequence).

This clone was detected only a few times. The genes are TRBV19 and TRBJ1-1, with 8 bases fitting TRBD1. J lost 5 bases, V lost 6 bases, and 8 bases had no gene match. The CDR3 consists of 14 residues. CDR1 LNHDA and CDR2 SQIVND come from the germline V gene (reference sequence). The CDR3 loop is CASSPGQGTTEAFF. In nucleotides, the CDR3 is TGTGCCAGTAGCCCTGGACAGGGTACGACTGAAGCTTTCTTT.

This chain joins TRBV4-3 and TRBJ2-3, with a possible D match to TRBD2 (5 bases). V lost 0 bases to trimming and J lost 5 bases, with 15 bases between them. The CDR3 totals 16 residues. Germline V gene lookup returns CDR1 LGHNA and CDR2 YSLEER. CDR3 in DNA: TGCGCCAGCAGCCAAGATGGGGTTACTAGGGAAGATACGCAGTATTTT. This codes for CASSQDGVTREDTQYF.